What follows is one T cell receptor (beta chain) and its context. Only one base separates this from a far larger clonotype, so it likely reflects a read error. Trimming removed 6 bases from V and 4 bases from J, with 10 bases in between. Looked up from germline, CDR1 is MDHEN and CDR2 is SYDVKM. This CDR3 region has 12 residues. This sample stems from a study of low-dose radiotherapy and immunotherapy resistance in tumors. Stated time point: before trial treatment. TRAV- and TRBV-specific primers were used for first-strand cDNA, which covered alpha and beta chains. It was with a constant-region primer and a V-primer adapter that TCRs were amplified over roughly 19 PCR cycles. In TCRdb, the reads were re-called with MiXCR into one record per CDR3 protein. Altogether tens of thousands of distinct CDR3 sequences are present, under 30% being singletons, with the ten largest covering around 6%.

The V and J genes are TRBV28 and TRBJ2-7, with a weak D call TRBD2 (6 bases). The sequence was obtained from a male donor with prostate cancer. The sequences come from PBMCs, collected before treatment. The CDR3 sequence is CASSLARYEQYF. The CDR3 nucleotides read TGTGCCAGCAGCCTAGCGCGATACGAGCAGTACTTC.